The 20 T cell receptor beta chains given below trace back to one sample, sequenced in a study of blood T cell repertoires in COVID-19. Clones were read by immunoSEQ multiplex PCR, and TCRdb kept only the in-frame ones, dropping some. The table shows approximately 200,000 clones, with around 90% occurring only once. The sample taken for sequencing was PBMCs or T cells enriched from blood (not recorded which). The origin of the receptors is a man aged 18 to 30 with acute COVID-19.

The rearrangement uses TRBV6-5 and TRBJ1-2; maybe TRBD1 (6 bases). V lost 0 bases and J 4 bases, leaving 12 bases between the germline ends. The CDR3 covers 15 residues. Per the germline V gene, CDR1 is MNHEY and CDR2 is SVGAGI. The chain's CDR3 is CASSYSDPDSYGYTF. The CDR3 coding sequence is TGTGCCAGCAGTTACTCTGACCCGGACAGCTATGGCTACACCTTC.

In the case of this clone: The same CDR3 can be traced to other DNA sequences in this sample. CDR3 protein: CASSLSGSSYNEQFF. The CDR3 coding sequence is TGTGCCAGCAGTTTGTCGGGGAGCTCCTACAATGAGCAGTTCTTC. The rearrangement uses TRBV27 and TRBJ2-1, with D perhaps matching TRBD2 (5 bases). Germline-derived CDR1 and CDR2 are MNHEY and SMNVEV (reference sequence). The length of the CDR3 is 15 residues. Trimming removed 3 bases from V and 0 bases from J, with 9 bases in between.

V usage is TRBV19 and J usage is TRBJ2-7; 7 positions agree with TRBD1. J was trimmed by 1 base and V by 2 bases; bases with no gene match: 5. The germline CDR1 and CDR2 sequences are LNHDA and SQIVND (reference sequence). The CDR3 runs 15 residues. This CDR3 is CASSITGTESYEQYF. In DNA, the CDR3 is TGTGCCAGTAGTATAACCGGGACAGAATCCTACGAGCAGTACTTC.

V and J are TRBV7-9 and TRBJ2-5; a possible D gene is TRBD1 (6 bases). This CDR3 region has 14 residues. CDR1 is SEHNR and CDR2 is FQNEAQ in the germline V gene (reference sequence). The ends were cut back, 6 bases at V and 0 bases at J, with 11 bases in the middle. In DNA, the CDR3 is TGTGCCAGCAGTGTGCAGGGGAACCAAGAGACCCAGTACTTC. Translating it yields CASSVQGNQETQYF.

The CDR3 sequence is CASSVEEGTIYGYTF. The CDR3 DNA is TGTGCCAGCAGCGTAGAGGAAGGGACAATCTATGGCTACACCTTC. V usage is TRBV9 and J usage is TRBJ1-2; D might be TRBD1 (6 bases). There are 15 residues in the CDR3. Germline CDR1 reads SGDLS; CDR2 reads YYNGEE. Trimming left V 0 bases short and J 4 bases short, with 13 bases between. Drawing the rest from reference TRBV9 and TRBJ1-2, the complete variable domain is DSGVTQTPKHLITATGQRVTLRCSPRSGDLSVYWYQQSLDQGLQFLIQYYNGEERAKGNILERFSAQQFPDLHSELNLSSLELGDSALYFCASSVEEGTIYGYTFGSGTRLTVV.

This chain links TRBV11-2 with TRBJ2-1; no firm D call. The CDR3 length is 13 residues. CDR1 SGHAT and CDR2 FQNNGV come from the germline V gene. Trimming removed 3 bases at V and 5 bases at J, with 8 bases between. The CDR3 DNA reads as TGTGCCAGCAGCTTGCGAGCCCACAATGAGCAGTTCTTC. Translating it yields CASSLRAHNEQFF.

The chain employs TRBV24-1 and TRBJ2-5; TRBD1 is a possible D gene (7 bases). Germline lookup yields CDR1 KGHDR and CDR2 SFDVKD. V was cut by 4 bases and J by 2 bases, with 16 bases left in between. The CDR3 loop spans 16 amino acids. The CDR3, as DNA: TGTGCCACCAGTGAAATGTGGGGGGACAGACAAGAGACCCAGTACTTC. It is translated as CATSEMWGDRQETQYF.

In DNA, the CDR3 is TGTGCCAGCAGTTTAGAGGGTCGCACTGAAGCTTTCTTT. This sequence encodes CASSLEGRTEAFF. J is TRBJ1-1 and V is TRBV28, with D unclear. The germline gives CDR1 MDHEN, CDR2 SYDVKM. The CDR3 loop spans 13 amino acids. The V end lost 2 bases, the J end lost 4 bases, and 8 bases lay between the germline ends.

The chain carries TRBV6-2 or TRBV6-3 and TRBJ2-5, with 9 bases fitting TRBD2. Germline CDR1 reads MNHEY; CDR2 reads SVGEGT. After removal of 5 bases from V and 5 bases from J, the junction contained 6 bases not matched to a gene. The CDR3 runs 14 residues. In DNA form, the CDR3 reads TGTGCCAGCAGTATCATAGCGGGAGCCGAGACCCAGTACTTC. The encoded protein is CASSIIAGAETQYF.

This sequence joins TRBV27 and TRBJ2-1, with 9 positions matching TRBD1. This CDR3 has 18 residues. Germline V gene data show CDR1 as MNHEY and CDR2 as SMNVEV (reference sequence). The J segment lost 0 bases and the V segment lost 10 bases, leaving 16 bases of the junction unmatched. The CDR3 loop reads CANQVPKGTGLSYNEQFF. As DNA, the CDR3 is TGTGCCAACCAAGTACCTAAAGGGACAGGGCTCTCCTACAATGAGCAGTTCTTC.

V is TRBV7-3 and J is TRBJ2-7; 8 bases fit TRBD1. This CDR3 spans 14 amino acids. Trimming at V came to 5 bases and at J to 5 bases, leaving 8 bases not matched to a gene. Per germline, CDR1 SGHTA and CDR2 FQGTGA. The CDR3 here is CASSLGQGADEQYF. CDR3 in DNA: TGTGCCAGCAGCCTCGGACAGGGTGCCGACGAGCAGTACTTC.

The CDR3 DNA reads TGTGCCAGCAGTTCGCGGGCCGGGCATGAGCAGTTCTTC. It yields the protein CASSSRAGHEQFF. This chain connects TRBV27 to TRBJ2-1, with a tentative D call TRBD2 (5 bases). The germline V and J ends were trimmed by 4 bases and 8 bases, with 12 bases remaining between them. Germline lookup yields CDR1 MNHEY and CDR2 SMNVEV (reference sequence). This CDR3 contains 13 residues.

This chain uses TRBV27 with TRBJ1-2; 10 nucleotides align to TRBD1. The CDR3 extends over 16 amino acids. V trimming: 4 bases; J trimming: 2 bases; junction bases outside the gene matches: 7. Germline-derived CDR1 and CDR2 are MNHEY and SMNVEV (reference sequence). The CDR3 DNA reads as TGTGCCAGCAGTTCGAGGACAGGGGGAGACAACTATGGCTACACCTTC. It encodes CASSSRTGGDNYGYTF.

The chain is built from TRBV6-5 and TRBJ1-1, with D maybe TRBD1 (5 bases). The CDR3 runs 14 residues. With 2 bases removed from V and 3 bases from J, the gap between germline ends came to 10 bases. Germline values: CDR1 MNHEY, CDR2 SVGAGI. In nucleotides, the CDR3 is TGTGCCAGCAGTTACAGGGCGGGGGACACTGAAGCTTTCTTT. This encodes CASSYRAGDTEAFF.

CDR3 in amino acids: CASSDESQADTQYF. As DNA, the CDR3 is TGTGCCAGCAGCGACGAATCCCAGGCAGATACGCAGTATTTT. V usage is TRBV7-2 and J usage is TRBJ2-3; D unresolved. The V and J ends lost 5 bases and 4 bases respectively, with 13 bases between them. Looked up from germline, CDR1 is SGHTA and CDR2 is FQGNSA. This CDR3 has 14 residues.

The rearrangement uses TRBV9 and TRBJ2-1, with D maybe TRBD2 (7 bases). The germline CDR1 and CDR2 sequences are SGDLS and YYNGEE. V shed 4 bases and J shed 7 bases, with 21 bases lying between them. CDR3 size: 16 residues. CDR3 coding DNA: TGTGCCAGCAGCTCCCCCCGAAGGGGGGGTGAGAATGAGCAGTTCTTC. It specifies CASSSPRRGGENEQFF.

A single count supports this clone. The same CDR3 can be traced to other DNA sequences in this sample. The rearrangement links TRBV5-1 to TRBJ2-3; 9 bases align to TRBD2. From germline, CDR1 is SGHRS and CDR2 YFSETQ. The V gene end was trimmed by 2 bases and the J gene end by 0 bases; junction bases not matched to a gene: 1. CDR3 length equals 15 residues. In nucleotides, the CDR3 is TGCGCCAGCAGCTTTAGCGGGGGAAGCACAGATACGCAGTATTTT. Amino acid sequence: CASSFSGGSTDTQYF.

The chain carries TRBV7-9 and TRBJ2-5; tentative D call: TRBD1 (6 bases). Germline V gives CDR1 SEHNR, CDR2 FQNEAQ (reference sequence). Trimming shortened V by 5 bases and J by 5 bases, and 21 bases separated the two germline ends. The CDR3 contains 16 residues. CDR3 sequence: CASSRRTEKKGETQYF. CDR3 nucleotide sequence: TGTGCCAGCAGCCGACGGACAGAAAAAAAAGGGGAGACCCAGTACTTC. Together with reference TRBV7-9 and TRBJ2-5, the CDR3 gives the full variable domain: DTGVSQNPRHKITKRGQNVTFRCDPISEHNRLYWYRQTLGQGPEFLTYFQNEAQLEKSRLLSDRFSAERPKGSFSTLEIQRTEQGDSAMYLCASSRRTEKKGETQYFGPGTRLLVL.

This chain joins TRBV6-1 and TRBJ2-7; the D gene is possibly TRBD1 (5 bases). V lost 2 bases to trimming and J lost 2 bases, with 13 bases between them. The CDR3 extends over 15 amino acids. The V gene's germline CDR1 is MNHNS and CDR2 SASEGT. DNA of the CDR3: TGTGCCAGCAGTGAACAGGGAACTGCAGCCTACGAGCAGTACTTC. Translated: CASSEQGTAAYEQYF.

This chain joins TRBV7-2 and TRBJ2-5, with a weak D call TRBD1 (6 bases). Per germline, CDR1 SGHTA and CDR2 FQGNSA. The CDR3 covers 17 residues. Trimming pared 2 bases from V and 2 bases from J, leaving 18 bases between. This CDR3 is CASSLYRDLGTQETQYF. The CDR3 DNA reads TGTGCCAGCAGCTTATATAGGGATCTGGGGACACAAGAGACCCAGTACTTC.